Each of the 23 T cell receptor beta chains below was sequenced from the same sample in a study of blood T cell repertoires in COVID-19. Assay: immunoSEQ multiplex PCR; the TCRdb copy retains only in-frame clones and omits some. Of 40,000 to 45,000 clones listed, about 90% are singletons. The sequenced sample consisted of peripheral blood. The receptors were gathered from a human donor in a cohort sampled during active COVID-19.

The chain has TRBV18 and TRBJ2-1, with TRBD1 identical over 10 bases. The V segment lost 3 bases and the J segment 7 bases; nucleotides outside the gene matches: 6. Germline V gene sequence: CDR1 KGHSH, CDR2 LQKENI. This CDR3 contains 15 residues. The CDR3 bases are TGTGCCAGCTCACCCCGGACAGGGGGGACGAATGAGCAGTTCTTC. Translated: CASSPRTGGTNEQFF.

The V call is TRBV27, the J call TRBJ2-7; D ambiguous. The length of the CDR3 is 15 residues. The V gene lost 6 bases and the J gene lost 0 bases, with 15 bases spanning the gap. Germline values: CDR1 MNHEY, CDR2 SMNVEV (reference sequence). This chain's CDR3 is CASSRPGAISYEQYF. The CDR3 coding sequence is TGTGCCAGCAGCCGTCCAGGTGCCATCTCCTACGAGCAGTACTTC.

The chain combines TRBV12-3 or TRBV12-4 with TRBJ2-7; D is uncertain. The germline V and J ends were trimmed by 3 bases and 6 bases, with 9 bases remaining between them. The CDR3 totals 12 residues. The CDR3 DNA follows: TGTGCCAGCAGTTTCACTCCCACCGAGCAGTACTTC. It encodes CASSFTPTEQYF.

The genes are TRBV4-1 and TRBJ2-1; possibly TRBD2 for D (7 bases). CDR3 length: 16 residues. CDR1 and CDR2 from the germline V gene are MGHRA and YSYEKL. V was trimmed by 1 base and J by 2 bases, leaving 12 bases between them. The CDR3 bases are TGCGCCAGCAGCCAAGGGGGGGGCCCGGCCTACAATGAGCAGTTCTTC. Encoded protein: CASSQGGGPAYNEQFF.

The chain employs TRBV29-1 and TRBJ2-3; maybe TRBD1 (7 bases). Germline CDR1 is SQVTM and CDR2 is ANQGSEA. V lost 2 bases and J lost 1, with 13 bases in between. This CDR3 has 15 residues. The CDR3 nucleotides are TGCAGCGTTGAACGGGGGCAGGGGGGCACAGATACGCAGTATTTT. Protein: CSVERGQGGTDTQYF.

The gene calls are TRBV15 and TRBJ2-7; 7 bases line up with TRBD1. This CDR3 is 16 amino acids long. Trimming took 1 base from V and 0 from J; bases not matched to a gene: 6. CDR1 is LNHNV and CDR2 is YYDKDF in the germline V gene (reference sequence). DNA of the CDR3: TGTGCCACCAGCAGAGCGGGACAGAAGATCTCCTACGAGCAGTACTTC. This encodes CATSRAGQKISYEQYF.

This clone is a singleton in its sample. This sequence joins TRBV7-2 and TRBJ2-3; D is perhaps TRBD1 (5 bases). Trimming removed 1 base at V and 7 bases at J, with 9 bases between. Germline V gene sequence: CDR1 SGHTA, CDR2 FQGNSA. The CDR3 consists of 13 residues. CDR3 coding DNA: TGTGCCAGCAGCTTAGAAGGGGTGAATACGCAGTATTTT. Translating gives CASSLEGVNTQYF. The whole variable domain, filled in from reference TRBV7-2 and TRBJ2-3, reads GAGVSQSPSNKVTEKGKDVELRCDPISGHTALYWYRQSLGQGLEFLIYFQGNSAPDKSGLPSDRFSAERTGGSVSTLTIQRTQQEDSAVYLCASSLEGVNTQYFGPGTRLTVL.

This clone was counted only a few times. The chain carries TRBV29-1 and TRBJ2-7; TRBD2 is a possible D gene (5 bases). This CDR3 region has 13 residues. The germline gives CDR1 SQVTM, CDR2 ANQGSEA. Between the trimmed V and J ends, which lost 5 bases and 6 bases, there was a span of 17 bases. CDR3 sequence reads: CSVLGNTLVEQYF. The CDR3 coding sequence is TGCAGCGTTCTCGGGAACACTCTGGTCGAGCAGTACTTC.

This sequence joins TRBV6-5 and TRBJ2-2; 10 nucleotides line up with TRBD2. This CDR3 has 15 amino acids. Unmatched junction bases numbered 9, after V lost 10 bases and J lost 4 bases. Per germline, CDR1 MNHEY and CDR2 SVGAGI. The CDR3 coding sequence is TGTGCCACCTCGCAGCGGGGGGGTGGCACCGGGGAGCTGTTTTTT. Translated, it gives CATSQRGGGTGELFF.

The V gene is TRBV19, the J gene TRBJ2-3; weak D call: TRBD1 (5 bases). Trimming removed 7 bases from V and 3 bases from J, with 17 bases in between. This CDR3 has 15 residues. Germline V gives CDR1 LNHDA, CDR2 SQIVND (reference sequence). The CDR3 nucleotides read TGTGCCAGTACCCCCTGGGGCCTACGGACAGATACGCAGTATTTT. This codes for CASTPWGLRTDTQYF.

The CDR3 DNA sequence: TGTGCCAGCAGCCCAAGACTAGCGGGAGGCACAGATACGCAGTATTTT. It codes for CASSPRLAGGTDTQYF. The V gene is TRBV7-8, the J gene TRBJ2-3, with TRBD2 identical over 12 bases. After removal of 5 bases from V and 1 base from J, the junction contained 4 bases not matched to a gene. Germline values: CDR1 SGHVS, CDR2 FQNEAQ. There are 16 residues in the CDR3.

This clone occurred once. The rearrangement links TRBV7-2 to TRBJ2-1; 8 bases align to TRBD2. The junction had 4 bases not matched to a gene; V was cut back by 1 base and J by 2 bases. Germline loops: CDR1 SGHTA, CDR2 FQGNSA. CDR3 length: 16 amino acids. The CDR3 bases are TGTGCCAGCAGCTTAGGCGGGGGGAGAACCTACAATGAGCAGTTCTTC. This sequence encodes CASSLGGGRTYNEQFF.

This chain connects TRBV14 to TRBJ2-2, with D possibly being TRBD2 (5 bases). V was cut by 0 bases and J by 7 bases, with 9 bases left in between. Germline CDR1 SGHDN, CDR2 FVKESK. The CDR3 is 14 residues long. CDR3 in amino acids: CASSQETRFGELFF. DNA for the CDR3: TGTGCCAGCAGCCAAGAAACTAGGTTCGGGGAGCTGTTTTTT.

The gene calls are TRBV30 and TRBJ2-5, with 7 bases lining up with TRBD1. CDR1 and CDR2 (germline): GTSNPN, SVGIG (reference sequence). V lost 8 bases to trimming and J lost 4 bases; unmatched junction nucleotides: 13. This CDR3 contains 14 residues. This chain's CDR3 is CAGAGTAVRETQYF. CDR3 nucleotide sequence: TGTGCCGGGGCCGGGACAGCCGTCCGAGAGACCCAGTACTTC. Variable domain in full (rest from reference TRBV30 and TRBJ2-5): SQTIHQWPATLVQPVGSPLSLECTVEGTSNPNLYWYRQAAGRGLQLLFYSVGIGQISSEVPQNLSASRPQDRQFILSSKKLLLSDSGFYLCAGAGTAVRETQYFGPGTRLLVL.

The chain's CDR3 is CASSVDSQGVTEAFF. In DNA, the CDR3 is TGTGCCAGCAGCGTAGACAGTCAGGGTGTGACTGAAGCTTTCTTT. V usage is TRBV9 and J usage is TRBJ1-1, with D possibly being TRBD1 (5 bases). The CDR3 has 15 amino acids. V was clipped by 0 bases and J by 5 bases, with 14 bases between them. From germline, CDR1 is SGDLS and CDR2 YYNGEE.

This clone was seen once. DNA for the CDR3: TGTGCCATAAAAGCGGGAGGGAAATCCACAGATACGCAGTATTTT. This codes for CAIKAGGKSTDTQYF. The V call is TRBV28, the J call TRBJ2-3, with 10 bases matching TRBD2. CDR3 length equals 15 residues. Germline CDR1 is MDHEN and CDR2 is SYDVKM. V shed 10 bases, J shed 2 bases, and the junction held 9 bases outside the gene matches.

CDR3 sequence reads: CASSLEPGRINSPLHF. The CDR3 DNA is TGTGCCAGCAGCTTAGAGCCGGGTCGGATTAATTCACCCCTCCACTTT. The genes are TRBV7-2 and TRBJ1-6, with D hard to call. V lost 1 base and J 6 bases, leaving 13 bases between the germline ends. The CDR3 spans 16 residues. Germline V gene lookup returns CDR1 SGHTA and CDR2 FQGNSA.

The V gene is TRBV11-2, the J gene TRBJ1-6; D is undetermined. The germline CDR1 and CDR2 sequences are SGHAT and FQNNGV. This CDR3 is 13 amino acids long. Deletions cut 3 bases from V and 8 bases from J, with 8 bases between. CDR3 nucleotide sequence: TGTGCCAGCAGCTTCACAGCCTATTCACCCCTCCACTTT. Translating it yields CASSFTAYSPLHF.

The CDR3 DNA reads as TGCGCCAGCAGGACAACGGGGACTAGCGGCTACAATGAGCAGTTCTTC. Translation: CASRTTGTSGYNEQFF. J is TRBJ2-1 and V is TRBV4-1; 11 positions match TRBD2. CDR1 is MGHRA, CDR2 YSYEKL, per germline. This CDR3 region has 16 residues. V shed 6 bases, J shed 3 bases, and the junction held 7 bases outside the gene matches.

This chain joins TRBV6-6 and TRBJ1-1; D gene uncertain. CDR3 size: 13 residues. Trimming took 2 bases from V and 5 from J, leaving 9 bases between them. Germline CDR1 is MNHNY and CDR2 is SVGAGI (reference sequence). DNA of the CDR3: TGTGCCAGCAGTTACGCTTCGGGGACTGAAGCTTTCTTT. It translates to CASSYASGTEAFF.

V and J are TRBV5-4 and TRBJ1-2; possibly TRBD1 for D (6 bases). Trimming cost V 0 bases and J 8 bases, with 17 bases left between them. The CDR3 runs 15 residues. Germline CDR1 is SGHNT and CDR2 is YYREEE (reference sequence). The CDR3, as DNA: TGTGCCAGCAGCTTGGATTTCTTAGGGGGATTCGGCTACACCTTC. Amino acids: CASSLDFLGGFGYTF.

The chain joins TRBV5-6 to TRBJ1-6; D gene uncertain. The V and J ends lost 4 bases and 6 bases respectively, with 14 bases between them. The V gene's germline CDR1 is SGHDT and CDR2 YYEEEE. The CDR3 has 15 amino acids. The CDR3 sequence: CASSPWITGNSPLHF. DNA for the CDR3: TGTGCCAGCAGCCCTTGGATCACGGGTAATTCACCCCTCCACTTT.

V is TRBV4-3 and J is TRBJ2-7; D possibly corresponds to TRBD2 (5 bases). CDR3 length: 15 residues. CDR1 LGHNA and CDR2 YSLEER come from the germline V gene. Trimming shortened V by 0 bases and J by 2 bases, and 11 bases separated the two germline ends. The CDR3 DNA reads TGCGCCAGCAGCCAAGACCTGGACTCCACCTACGAGCAGTACTTC. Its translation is CASSQDLDSTYEQYF.